Listed here is a single TCR beta chain. What it binds is not known. V shed 5 bases and J shed 5 bases, with 10 bases lying between them. The CDR3 is 13 residues long. Germline CDR1 is MNHEY and CDR2 is SVGAGI. In the authors' methods: Out-of-frame sequences were removed, leaving 2 million to 2.5 million distinct TCRbeta sequences. Sequencing was performed with immunoSEQ multiplex PCR; in TCRdb, only in-frame clones are kept and a portion is missing. The V and J calls and clone size were taken over from that table, and D and trimming were inferred from the DNA. This table has 50,000 to 60,000 clones, about four fifths appearing once. This sample is drawn from a study of memory CD4+ T cells and cytomegalovirus serostatus. The sort gate was single viable CD3+CD4+CD8-CD45RO+ cells for memory CD4+ T cells. Notes on the study in general: CD4+ memory repertoires contained about two fifths of the 164 reported CMV TCRbeta sequences.

The chain links TRBV6-5 to TRBJ2-1, with D maybe TRBD2 (5 bases). The TCR originated in an adult in good health and CMV-seropositive. The sequenced sample consisted of memory CD4+ T cells from blood. The CDR3 spells CASSASGNNEQFF. The CDR3, as DNA: TGTGCCAGCAGTGCTTCCGGGAACAATGAGCAGTTCTTC.